Listed below are T cell receptor beta chains from one sample, sequenced in a study of memory CD4+ T cells and cytomegalovirus serostatus. The table came from immunoSEQ multiplex PCR; TCRdb's copy has only in-frame clones and leaves some out. The sample records about 50,000 clones, over 65% being singletons. The sample was memory CD4+ T cells from blood. The receptors derive from an adult in good health and CMV-seronegative. Both conserved end residues are part of each CDR3. Each record gives: J gene, D gene, clone size, V gene, CDR3 DNA, CDR3 protein. D genes are given only for firm matches. Clone sizes are given selectively: once, few, many, or a class where the clone is expanded.

j_call: TRBJ1-1; d_call: TRBD1; clone_size: few; v_call: TRBV30; cdr3_nt: TGTGCCTGGACCGGGACAGGTTACACTGAAGCTTTCTTT; cdr3_aa: CAWTGTGYTEAFF
j_call: TRBJ2-6; d_call: .; clone_size: .; v_call: TRBV5-6; cdr3_nt: TGTGCCAGCAGCTTCCCCAGTCTGATCTCCTCTGGGGCCAACGTCCTGACTTTC; cdr3_aa: CASSFPSLISSGANVLTF
j_call: TRBJ1-6; d_call: .; clone_size: .; v_call: TRBV9; cdr3_nt: TGTGCCAGCAGCGTCTCAGATAATAATTCACCCCTCCACTTT; cdr3_aa: CASSVSDNNSPLHF
j_call: TRBJ2-2; d_call: .; clone_size: .; v_call: TRBV5-1; cdr3_nt: TGCGCCAGCAGCGATGGACGCGCCGGGGAGCTGTTTTTT; cdr3_aa: CASSDGRAGELFF
j_call: TRBJ1-5; d_call: .; clone_size: .; v_call: TRBV30; cdr3_nt: TGTGCCTGGAGTTTAGGACAGTATAGCAATCAGCCCCAGCATTTT; cdr3_aa: CAWSLGQYSNQPQHF
j_call: TRBJ1-5; d_call: .; clone_size: .; v_call: TRBV19; cdr3_nt: TGTGCCAGTAGTATGGGAACCGGCGGCAATCAGCCCCAGCATTTT; cdr3_aa: CASSMGTGGNQPQHF
j_call: TRBJ1-1; d_call: .; clone_size: .; v_call: TRBV29-1; cdr3_nt: TGCAGCGTAATTCCCATGAACACTGAAGCTTTCTTT; cdr3_aa: CSVIPMNTEAFF
j_call: TRBJ1-1; d_call: .; clone_size: .; v_call: TRBV18; cdr3_nt: TGTGCCAGCTCACCCCCTGACAGATTGAACACTGAAGCTTTCTTT; cdr3_aa: CASSPPDRLNTEAFF
j_call: TRBJ2-7; d_call: .; clone_size: .; v_call: TRBV29-1; cdr3_nt: TGCAGCGTTGGAAATGGATACGAGCAGTACTTC; cdr3_aa: CSVGNGYEQYF
j_call: TRBJ2-7; d_call: .; clone_size: .; v_call: TRBV11-3; cdr3_nt: TGTGCCAGCAGCTTAGACCACGAGCAGTACTTC; cdr3_aa: CASSLDHEQYF